The clone carrying this TCR beta chain was seen a handful of times. The sample is drawn from a study of response to subunit inactivated influenza vaccine. The germline CDR1 and CDR2 sequences are LNHNV and YYDKDF (reference sequence). There are 15 residues in the CDR3. V was cut by 0 bases and J by 14 bases, with 20 bases left in between. TCRdb reprocessed the RT-PCR reads with MiXCR, giving one entry per CDR3 protein. The sample has more than 450,000 distinct CDR3 sequences; around 11% are singletons. These same data were also listed under a study on T cells expressing NK-cell markers. As reported in that work: UMI-tagged 5'RACE template switching yielded the TCR beta cDNA. Serological testing identified seven of the eight sequenced donors as HCMV-seropositive and one as seronegative.

The V and J genes are TRBV15 and TRBJ2-1, with D maybe TRBD2 (6 bases). Sequencing used PBMCs from blood, obtained on the day of vaccination. The sequence was collected from a man aged 45 to 65 who received an inactivated influenza vaccine. The CDR3: CATSRDSSGPGGEFF. In nucleotides, the CDR3 is TGTGCCACCAGCAGAGACTCGTCCGGCCCGGGCGGGGAGTTCTTC. The complete variable domain, with remaining parts taken from reference TRBV15 and TRBJ2-1, reads DAMVIQNPRYQVTQFGKPVTLSCSQTLNHNVMYWYQQKSSQAPKLLFHYYDKDFNNEADTPDNFQSRRPNTSFCFLDIRSPGLGDTAMYLCATSRDSSGPGGEFFGPGTRLTVL.